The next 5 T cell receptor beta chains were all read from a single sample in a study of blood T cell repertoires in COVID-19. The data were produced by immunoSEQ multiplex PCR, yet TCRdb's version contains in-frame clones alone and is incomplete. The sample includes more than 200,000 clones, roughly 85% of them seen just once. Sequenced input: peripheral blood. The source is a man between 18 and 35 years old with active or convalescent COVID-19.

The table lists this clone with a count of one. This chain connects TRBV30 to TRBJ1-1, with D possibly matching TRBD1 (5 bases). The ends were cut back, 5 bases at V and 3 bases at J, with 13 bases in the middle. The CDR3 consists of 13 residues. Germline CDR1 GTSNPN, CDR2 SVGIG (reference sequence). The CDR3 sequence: CAWGEQADTEAFF. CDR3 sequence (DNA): TGTGCCTGGGGGGAACAGGCCGACACTGAAGCTTTCTTT.

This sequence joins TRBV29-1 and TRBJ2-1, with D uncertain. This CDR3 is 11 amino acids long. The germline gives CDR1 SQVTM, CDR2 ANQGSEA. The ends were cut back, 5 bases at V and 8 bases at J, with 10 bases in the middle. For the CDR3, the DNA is TGCAGCGTTACCCCGCAGTATGAGCAGTTCTTC. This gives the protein CSVTPQYEQFF.

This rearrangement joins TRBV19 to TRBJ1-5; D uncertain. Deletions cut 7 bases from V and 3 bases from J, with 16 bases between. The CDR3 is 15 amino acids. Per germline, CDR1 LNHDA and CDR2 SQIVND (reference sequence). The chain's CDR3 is CASTWSLDINQPQHF. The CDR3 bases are TGTGCCAGTACATGGAGTCTGGATATCAATCAGCCCCAGCATTTT.

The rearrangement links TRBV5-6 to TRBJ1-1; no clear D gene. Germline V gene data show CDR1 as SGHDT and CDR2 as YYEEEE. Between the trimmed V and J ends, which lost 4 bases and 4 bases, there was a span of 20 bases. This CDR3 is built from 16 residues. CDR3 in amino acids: CASSNLGPIGGTEAFF. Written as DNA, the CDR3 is TGTGCCAGCAGCAATCTAGGCCCCATTGGAGGCACTGAAGCTTTCTTT.

DNA of the CDR3: TGTGCCACCAGGCCCGACAAAATAGACAGGGGCGAAAAACTGTTTTTT. Residues: CATRPDKIDRGEKLFF. The chain couples TRBV15 to TRBJ1-4; 8 positions agree with TRBD1. The CDR3 is made up of 16 amino acids. Germline values: CDR1 LNHNV, CDR2 YYDKDF (reference sequence). V was pared by 6 bases and J by 8 bases, with 14 bases of the junction left unmatched.